These 15 T cell receptor beta chains came from one sample sequenced in a study of breast tumors, draining lymph nodes, adjacent tissues (dated by TCRdb to about 2016). The method was multiplex PCR. Sequenced using an Illumina HiSeq 2000. TCRdb cleaned the public reads at Q25 with fastp, built clones with MiXCR and kept in-frame beta chains. Rows are combined by CDR3 protein, so each entry shows the most common genes and DNA. The sample table holds approximately 28,000 distinct CDR3 sequences, of which roughly three fifths were seen once. In total, the top ten clones hold over 15% of the sample. Material for sequencing was breast tumor tissue. These receptors all come from a female donor with breast cancer. Some clones in this sample may be carry-over from other donors' samples.

A remark on this clonotype: A much larger clone differs by one base, so this may be a read error. The conserved final phenylalanine or tryptophan is absent from the CDR3, which likely points to a read error. The rearrangement joins TRBV18 to TRBJ1-1; 7 positions agree with TRBD1. This CDR3 contains 12 residues. Germline V gene sequence: CDR1 KGHSH, CDR2 LQKENI. V shed 4 bases, J shed 4 bases, and the junction held 0 bases outside the gene matches. As DNA, the CDR3 is TGTGCCAGCTCACAGGGGGCCACTGAAGCTTTCTCT. Its protein is CASSQGATEAFS.

At least ten counts were recorded for this clonotype. A much larger clone lies one base from this, so it may be a read error. V is TRBV27 and J is TRBJ2-1, with TRBD2 matching 7 bases. From germline, CDR1 is MNHEY and CDR2 SMNVEV (reference sequence). The CDR3 totals 13 residues. CDR3 coding DNA: TGTGCCACAACTAGCGCGAACTACAATGGGCAGTTCTTC. Translating gives CATTSANYNGQFF.

This clonotype is judged medium-sized. The chain employs TRBV30 and TRBJ1-6; TRBD1 is a possible D gene (5 bases). This CDR3 contains 15 residues. V was pared by 0 bases and J by 5 bases, with 11 bases between. Germline V gene data show CDR1 as GTSNPN and CDR2 as SVGIG (reference sequence). The DNA for the CDR3 is TGTGCCTGGAGTGTAAACGGGGCTCATAATTCACCCCTCCACTTT. Translating gives CAWSVNGAHNSPLHF.

This clonotype was detected ten times or more. This chain connects TRBV13 to TRBJ2-7; D assignment may be TRBD1 or TRBD2 (5 bases each). The CDR3 covers 12 residues. Germline CDR1 and CDR2: PRHDT and FYEKMQ (reference sequence). Trimming removed 7 bases from V and 4 bases from J, with 11 bases in between. The CDR3 DNA follows: TGTGCCAGCACCTTGAGGGGTTACGAGCAGTACTTC. Translating it yields CASTLRGYEQYF.

The chain has TRBV7-2 and TRBJ1-5, with unresolved D. There are 13 residues in the CDR3. V dropped 5 bases and J dropped 3 bases, with 8 bases sitting between them. Germline V lookup: CDR1 SGHTA, CDR2 FQGNSA. CDR3 nucleotides: TGTGCCAGCAGCCTCTTAGCCAATCAGCCCCAGCATTTT. It codes for CASSLLANQPQHF.

This chain links TRBV6-6 with TRBJ2-7; TRBD1 matches at 9 bases. The CDR3 contains 16 residues. Trimming at V came to 9 bases and at J to 0 bases, leaving 12 bases not matched to a gene. Germline V gene lookup returns CDR1 MNHNY and CDR2 SVGAGI (reference sequence). The CDR3 reads CARSPPGQGASYEQYF. CDR3 sequence (DNA): TGTGCCAGAAGTCCTCCGGGACAGGGAGCCTCCTACGAGCAGTACTTC.

The rearrangement uses TRBV5-1 and TRBJ2-7, with D possibly being TRBD2 (7 bases). V was shortened by 2 bases and J by 6 bases, with 18 bases between the two germline ends. The CDR3 spans 15 residues. Germline V gene sequence: CDR1 SGHRS, CDR2 YFSETQ. DNA of the CDR3: TGCGCCAGCAGCTTTTTAGGGGGGGAAGGTTCCGAGCAGTACTTC. Its protein product is CASSFLGGEGSEQYF.

This clonotype has a single count. The rearrangement joins TRBV2 to TRBJ1-6; no clear D gene. With 6 bases removed from V and 5 bases from J, the gap between germline ends came to 5 bases. Germline CDR1 reads SNHLY; CDR2 reads FYNNEI. CDR3 length equals 12 residues. DNA for the CDR3: TGTGCCAGCAGCTTGGATAATTCACCCCTCCACTTT. Translated, it gives CASSLDNSPLHF.

This clonotype has at least ten counts. The chain joins TRBV29-1 to TRBJ1-4; 8 bases are a match to TRBD1. This CDR3 is built from 15 residues. Germline V lookup: CDR1 SQVTM, CDR2 ANQGSEA. The V gene end was trimmed by 3 bases and the J gene end by 7 bases; junction bases not matched to a gene: 10. Here the CDR3 reads CSVDSGYGTGEKLFF. The CDR3 DNA follows: TGCAGCGTTGATAGCGGGTACGGGACAGGTGAAAAACTGTTTTTT.

Remarks on this clonotype: As the CDR3 is not closed by the conserved phenylalanine or tryptophan, this likely results from a read error. The V and J genes are TRBV7-2 and TRBJ2-7, with 13 bases that match TRBD2. Per germline, CDR1 SGHTA and CDR2 FQGNSA. V trimming: 6 bases; J trimming: 5 bases; junction bases outside the gene matches: 7. This CDR3 has 15 residues. DNA of the CDR3: TGTGCCAGCAGACGGACTAGCGGGGGTTGGGACGAGCAGTACCTC. Its protein is CASRRTSGGWDEQYL.

This chain connects TRBV7-8 to TRBJ2-2, with D tentatively TRBD1 or TRBD2 (5 bases each). This CDR3 has 17 amino acids. Between the trimmed V and J ends, which lost 5 bases and 1 base, there was a span of 17 bases. Per germline, CDR1 SGHVS and CDR2 FQNEAQ. The CDR3 reads CASSLTWGSGNTGELFF. As DNA, the CDR3 is TGTGCCAGCAGCCTAACGTGGGGCAGCGGGAACACCGGGGAGCTGTTTTTT.

The rearrangement uses TRBV6-1 and TRBJ2-5, with D perhaps given as TRBD1 or TRBD2 (5 bases each). From germline, CDR1 is MNHNS and CDR2 SASEGT. Trimming removed 5 bases at V and 6 bases at J, with 16 bases between. The CDR3 extends over 14 amino acids. CDR3 protein: CASSNPGLDKTQYF. CDR3 nucleotide sequence: TGTGCCAGCAGTAATCCGGGGTTGGACAAGACCCAGTACTTC.

The gene calls are TRBV7-3 and TRBJ2-7; 7 bases map to TRBD1. The ends lost 5 bases at V and 0 bases at J; junction bases unmatched: 1. The CDR3 loop spans 13 amino acids. Germline V lookup: CDR1 SGHTA, CDR2 FQGTGA. The CDR3 region is CASSPGGSYEQYF. In DNA form, the CDR3 reads TGTGCCAGCAGCCCAGGGGGCTCCTACGAGCAGTACTTC.

Notes on this clonotype: At one boundary the junction diverges from the germline segment, which might be a read error. The chain couples TRBV2 to TRBJ2-5, with TRBD1 matching 8 bases. Germline V gene sequence: CDR1 SNHLY, CDR2 FYNNEI. This CDR3 is 11 amino acids long. The CDR3 DNA sequence: TGTGCCAGCACGGGGGACAGGAAAAAGGACTTC. It specifies CASTGDRKKDF. Full variable domain (remainder filled in from reference TRBV2 and TRBJ2-5): EPEVTQTPSHQVTQMGQEVILRCVPISNHLYFYWYRQILGQKVEFLVSFYNNEISEKSEIFDDQFSVERPDGSNFTLKIRSTKLEDSAMYFCASTGDRKKDFGPGTRLLVL.

This clonotype has just one count. The chain links TRBV15 to TRBJ2-3, with 8 bases matching TRBD2. Germline loops: CDR1 LNHNV, CDR2 YYDKDF (reference sequence). The CDR3 runs 18 residues. With 0 bases clipped from V and 0 bases from J, the junction kept 8 bases outside the gene matches. Here the CDR3 reads CATSRDTLAGSSTDTQYF. The CDR3 bases are TGTGCCACCAGCAGAGATACCCTAGCGGGTTCTAGCACAGATACGCAGTATTTT.